This T cell receptor (beta chain) is drawn from a study of T cell changes during pregnancy in multiple sclerosis. TCRdb's copy holds only in-frame clones and misses some; the assay was immunoSEQ multiplex PCR. The data hold more than 40,000 clones, with about nine tenths observed a single time. This CDR3 has 15 residues. V was pared by 3 bases and J by 5 bases, with 9 bases of the junction left unmatched. Per the germline V gene, CDR1 is KGHSH and CDR2 is LQKENI. Specimen: CD8+ T cells from peripheral blood mononuclear cells, collected after pregnancy. The clonotype was recovered from a female donor with multiple sclerosis, enrolled in a pregnancy study. This chain joins TRBV18 and TRBJ2-5; TRBD1 aligns across 7 bases. CDR3 amino acids: CASSPTGQYGETQYF. In nucleotides, the CDR3 is TGTGCCAGCTCACCGACGGGACAGTACGGCGAGACCCAGTACTTC. Full variable domain (missing parts from reference TRBV18 and TRBJ2-5): NAGVMQNPRHLVRRRGQEARLRCSPMKGHSHVYWYRQLPEEGLKFMVYLQKENIIDESGMPKERFSAEFPKEGPSILRIQQVVRGDSAAYFCASSPTGQYGETQYFGPGTRLLVL.